What follows describes a single TCR beta chain. What it binds is unknown. The entry originates in a study of cytomegalovirus exposure and HLA in healthy donors. Across the whole study: Both the roughly 120 validation repertoires and the approximately 700 first-cohort repertoires used the same platform, as reported by a later analysis. Whole-study results and caveats: Generally TCR sequences proved uncommon, though certain public TCRs appeared in numerous donors.

The method was immunoSEQ multiplex PCR; TCRdb's version includes in-frame clones alone and lacks a portion of them. The sample includes 100,000 to 150,000 clones, approximately 89% of them seen just once. The CDR3 totals 15 residues. Unmatched junction bases numbered 12, after V lost 7 bases and J lost 6 bases. Germline loops: CDR1 MDHEN, CDR2 SYDVKM. The TCR originated in a woman under 30 in good health and CMV-seronegative. Source material: PBMCs. The chain carries TRBV28 and TRBJ1-5; 7 nucleotides line up with TRBD1. This CDR3 is CASKGGAEVGQPQHF. The DNA of the CDR3 is TGTGCCAGCAAAGGGGGCGCGGAAGTGGGTCAGCCCCAGCATTTT.